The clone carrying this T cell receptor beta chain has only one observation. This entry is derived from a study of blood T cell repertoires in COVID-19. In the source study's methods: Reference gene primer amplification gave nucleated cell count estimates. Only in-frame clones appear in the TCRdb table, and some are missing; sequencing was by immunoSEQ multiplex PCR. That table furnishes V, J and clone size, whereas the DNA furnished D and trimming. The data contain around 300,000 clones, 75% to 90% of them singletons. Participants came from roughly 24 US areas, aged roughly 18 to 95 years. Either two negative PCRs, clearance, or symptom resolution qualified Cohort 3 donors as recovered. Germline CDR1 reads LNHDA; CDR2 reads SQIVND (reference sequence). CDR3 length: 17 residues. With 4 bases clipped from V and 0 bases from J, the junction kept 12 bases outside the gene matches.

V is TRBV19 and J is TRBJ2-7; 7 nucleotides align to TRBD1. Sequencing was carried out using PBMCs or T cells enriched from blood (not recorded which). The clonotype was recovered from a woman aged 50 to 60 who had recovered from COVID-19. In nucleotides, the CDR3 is TGTGCCAGTAGTAAAAGACGCGGACAGGTTAGCTCCTACGAGCAGTACTTC. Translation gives CASSKRRGQVSSYEQYF.